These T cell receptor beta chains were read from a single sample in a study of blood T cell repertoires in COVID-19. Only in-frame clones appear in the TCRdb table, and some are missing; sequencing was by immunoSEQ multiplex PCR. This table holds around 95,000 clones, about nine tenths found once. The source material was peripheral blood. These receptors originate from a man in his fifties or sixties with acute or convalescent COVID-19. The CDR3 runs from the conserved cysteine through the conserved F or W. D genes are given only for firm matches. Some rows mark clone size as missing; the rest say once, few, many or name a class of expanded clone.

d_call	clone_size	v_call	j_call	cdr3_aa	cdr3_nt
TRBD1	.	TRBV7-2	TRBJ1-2	CASSLGGTEYGYTF	TGTGCCAGCAGCTTAGGGGGGACAGAATATGGCTACACCTTC
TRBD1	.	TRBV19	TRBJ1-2	CASSRGQFYGYTF	TGTGCCAGTAGTAGGGGACAGTTCTATGGCTACACCTTC
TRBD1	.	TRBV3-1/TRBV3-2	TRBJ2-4	CASSQVPGQGFGAKNIQYF	TGTGCCAGCAGCCAAGTGCCGGGACAGGGGTTTGGGGCCAAAAACATTCAGTACTTC
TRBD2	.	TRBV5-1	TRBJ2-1	CASSLGLAVTYNEQFF	TGCGCCAGCAGCCTGGGACTAGCGGTTACCTACAATGAGCAGTTCTTC
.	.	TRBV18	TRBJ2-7	CASSPTPSYEQYF	TGTGCCAGCTCACCTACACCTTCCTACGAGCAGTACTTC
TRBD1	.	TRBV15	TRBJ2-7	CERGRRNYEQYF	TGCGAGAGGGGGCGCAGGAACTACGAGCAGTACTTC
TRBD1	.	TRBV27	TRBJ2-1	CASSWGQGPYNEQFF	TGTGCCAGCAGTTGGGGACAGGGGCCCTACAATGAGCAGTTCTTC
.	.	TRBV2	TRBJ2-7	CASSGLSEGNNF	TGTGCCAGCAGTGGGCTTTCGGAGGGCAACAACTTC
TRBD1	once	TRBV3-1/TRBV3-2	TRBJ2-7	CASSQGNRGTNSYEQYF	TGTGCCAGCAGCCAAGGGAACAGGGGAACCAACTCCTACGAGCAGTACTTC
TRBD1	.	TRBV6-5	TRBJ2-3	CASRKDRLGTQYF	TGTGCCAGCAGGAAGGACAGGTTGGGTACGCAGTATTTT
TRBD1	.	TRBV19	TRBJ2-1	CASSPGQGGRFF	TGTGCCAGTAGCCCAGGACAGGGCGGCCGGTTCTTC
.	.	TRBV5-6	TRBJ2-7	CASSLGRGSYEQYF	TGTGCCAGCAGCTTAGGACGGGGCTCCTACGAGCAGTACTTC
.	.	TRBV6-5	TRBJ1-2	CASSYSWTPINYGYTF	TGTGCCAGCAGTTACTCTTGGACACCTATTAACTATGGCTACACCTTC
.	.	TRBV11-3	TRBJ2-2	CASSLDQGSPTGELFF	TGTGCCAGCAGCTTAGATCAAGGTAGCCCGACCGGGGAGCTGTTTTTT
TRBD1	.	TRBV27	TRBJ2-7	CASSFRRGQGGYEQYF	TGTGCCAGCAGTTTCCGTCGAGGACAGGGTGGCTACGAGCAGTACTTC
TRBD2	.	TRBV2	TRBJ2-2	CASRASTSGYTGELFF	TGTGCCAGCCGAGCTTCCACTAGCGGCTACACCGGGGAGCTGTTTTTT
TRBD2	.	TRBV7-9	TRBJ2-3	CASSASGNTDTQYF	TGTGCCAGCAGCGCTAGCGGGAACACAGATACGCAGTATTTT
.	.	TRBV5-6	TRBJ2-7	CASSRSPKSSYEQYF	TGTGCCAGCAGCCGTAGTCCGAAAAGCTCCTACGAGCAGTACTTC
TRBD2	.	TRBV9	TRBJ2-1	CASSVDGGRWNEQFF	TGTGCCAGCAGCGTAGATGGCGGGAGATGGAATGAGCAGTTCTTC
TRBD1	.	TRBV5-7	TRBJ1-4	CATMGPDRRTTNEKLFF	TGTGCCACTATGGGCCCGGACAGGCGCACAACTAATGAAAAACTGTTTTTT
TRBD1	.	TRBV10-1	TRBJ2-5	CASSRDRVQETQYF	TGCGCCAGCAGCCGGGACAGGGTCCAAGAGACCCAGTACTTC
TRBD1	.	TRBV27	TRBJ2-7	CASSGLDRFYEQYF	TGTGCCAGCAGTGGACTGGACAGGTTCTACGAGCAGTACTTC
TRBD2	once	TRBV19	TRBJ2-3	CASREGTNTDTQYF	TGTGCCAGCCGCGAGGGGACTAACACAGATACGCAGTATTTT
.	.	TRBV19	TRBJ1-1	CASSIPQGEAFF	TGTGCCAGTAGTATCCCACAGGGTGAGGCTTTCTTT
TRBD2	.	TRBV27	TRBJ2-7	CASSRTSGSFYEQYF	TGTGCCAGCAGCCGGACTAGCGGGAGCTTCTACGAGCAGTACTTC
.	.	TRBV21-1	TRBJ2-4	CASSKGTGWAKNIQYF	TGTGCCAGCAGCAAAGGGACAGGGTGGGCCAAAAACATTCAGTACTTC
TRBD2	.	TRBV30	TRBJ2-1	CAWSPPSGNNEQFF	TGTGCCTGGAGTCCCCCTAGCGGAAACAATGAGCAGTTCTTC